The 21 T cell receptor beta chains in this list originate from one sample, sequenced in a study of graft-versus-host responses after intestinal transplantation. Repertoires were generated with immunoSEQ multiplex PCR, while TCRdb's copy carries only in-frame clones and drops some. This table holds about 71,000 clones, about nine tenths found once. These TCRs are of unknown antigen specificity. This specimen consisted of unstimulated CD8+ T cells sorted from spleen or lymph node cells, obtained before intestinal transplant. All receptors derive from a human donor who received an intestinal transplant.

This clone was recorded once. The chain joins TRBV4-1 to TRBJ2-5; TRBD2 matches 8 bases. V was clipped by 2 bases and J by 0 bases; unmatched bases: 8. The CDR3 runs 17 residues. CDR1 and CDR2 (germline): MGHRA, YSYEKL. This CDR3 reads CASSQNPPGGNQETQYF. The CDR3, as DNA: TGCGCCAGCAGCCAAAACCCCCCGGGGGGGAACCAAGAGACCCAGTACTTC.

V and J are TRBV5-1 and TRBJ1-2, with unresolved D. The germline CDR1 and CDR2 sequences are SGHRS and YFSETQ. This CDR3 is built from 13 residues. Trimming removed 2 bases at V and 4 bases at J, with 9 bases between. DNA for the CDR3: TGCGCCAGCAGCTTTGAGGAGTCCTATGGCTACACCTTC. Protein sequence: CASSFEESYGYTF.

This sequence joins TRBV9 and TRBJ2-1; no firm D call. V shed 3 bases and J shed 0 bases, with 7 bases lying between them. CDR3 length: 14 amino acids. Germline-derived CDR1 and CDR2 are SGDLS and YYNGEE. The CDR3 reads CASSGLSSYNEQFF. The CDR3 DNA follows: TGTGCCAGCAGCGGATTGAGCTCCTACAATGAGCAGTTCTTC.

The rearrangement uses TRBV5-1 and TRBJ2-1, with D perhaps matching TRBD2 (6 bases). CDR3 length: 14 residues. Germline-derived CDR1 and CDR2 are SGHRS and YFSETQ. V lost 7 bases, J lost 0 bases, and 11 bases lay in between. The CDR3 reads CASGDSSSYNEQFF. The CDR3 DNA reads TGCGCCAGCGGGGACTCTAGCTCCTACAATGAGCAGTTCTTC.

This clone was detected only once. The chain joins TRBV25-1 to TRBJ1-2; D gene unclear. This CDR3 contains 14 residues. Germline V CDR1 and CDR2: MGHDK, SYGVNS. Trimming cost V 3 bases and J 6 bases, with 14 bases left between them. The CDR3 protein is CASSDLGPKDGYTF. DNA of the CDR3: TGTGCCAGCAGTGACCTAGGTCCAAAGGATGGCTACACCTTC.

This chain uses TRBV4-1 with TRBJ2-2, with TRBD2 matching over 8 bases. The germline gives CDR1 MGHRA, CDR2 YSYEKL. This CDR3 comprises 16 residues. The ends lost 2 bases at V and 6 bases at J; junction bases unmatched: 8. The chain's CDR3 is CASSQLGLDDSGELFF. CDR3 coding DNA: TGCGCCAGCAGCCAATTGGGACTAGATGATTCCGGGGAGCTGTTTTTT.

V gene TRBV6-1 combines with J gene TRBJ1-6; D may be TRBD1 (5 bases). Germline V gene lookup returns CDR1 MNHNS and CDR2 SASEGT. Trimming stripped 4 bases from V and 0 bases from J, with 13 bases between. This CDR3 is 17 amino acids long. In DNA form, the CDR3 reads TGTGCCAGCAGTGTCGGGGGGTCCTTCTCCTATAATTCACCCCTCCACTTT. Its translation: CASSVGGSFSYNSPLHF.

The genes are TRBV13 and TRBJ1-1; possibly TRBD1 for D (6 bases). Germline V gene sequence: CDR1 PRHDT, CDR2 FYEKMQ (reference sequence). This CDR3 contains 19 residues. V lost 1 base to trimming and J lost 0 bases, with 21 bases between them. CDR3 sequence (DNA): TGTGCCAGCAGCTTAGTTTGGAGTGAAACAGGGAGGGTGAACACTGAAGCTTTCTTT. This sequence encodes CASSLVWSETGRVNTEAFF.

J is TRBJ2-7 and V is TRBV5-1; TRBD1 matches 9 bases. V shed 4 bases and J 3 bases; nucleotides not matched to a gene: 8. Germline-derived CDR1 and CDR2 are SGHRS and YFSETQ. This CDR3 contains 15 residues. The CDR3 reads CASSEGTGQDYEQYF. The CDR3 DNA reads TGCGCCAGCAGCGAAGGGACAGGGCAAGACTACGAGCAGTACTTC.

The chain is built from TRBV19 and TRBJ1-2; D possibly corresponds to TRBD1 (6 bases). There are 11 residues in the CDR3. Germline V lookup: CDR1 LNHDA, CDR2 SQIVND (reference sequence). Trimming left V 7 bases short and J 5 bases short, with 8 bases between. CDR3 in DNA: TGTGCCAGTACAGGGGTTTATGGCTACACCTTC. Translating gives CASTGVYGYTF.

The sample holds a few counts of this clone. The V call is TRBV5-4, the J call TRBJ2-5, with 12 positions matching TRBD1. V was pared by 10 bases and J by 2 bases, with 12 bases of the junction left unmatched. CDR1 SGHNT and CDR2 YYREEE come from the germline V gene (reference sequence). The CDR3 runs 16 residues. The CDR3 spells CASTPGTGGWQETQYF. CDR3 coding DNA: TGTGCCTCTACCCCCGGGACAGGGGGCTGGCAAGAGACCCAGTACTTC.

This chain joins TRBV6-5 and TRBJ1-1; TRBD1 aligns across 8 bases. After removal of 6 bases from V and 4 bases from J, the junction contained 4 bases not matched to a gene. The CDR3 sequence is 13 residues long. Germline CDR1 and CDR2: MNHEY and SVGAGI. CDR3 sequence (DNA): TGTGCCAGCAGATACACAGGGGGCACTGAAGCTTTCTTT. Amino acids: CASRYTGGTEAFF.

This rearrangement joins TRBV7-9 to TRBJ2-1; D remains unclear. Germline V gene data show CDR1 as SEHNR and CDR2 as FQNEAQ (reference sequence). V shed 5 bases and J shed 0 bases, with 8 bases lying between them. The CDR3 covers 14 residues. The CDR3 DNA is TGTGCCAGCAGCCCCCCCAACTCCTACAATGAGCAGTTCTTC. Its translation is CASSPPNSYNEQFF.

This chain links TRBV10-2 with TRBJ1-5, with D possibly being TRBD1 (5 bases). V was clipped by 1 base and J by 9 bases, with 13 bases between them. From germline, CDR1 is WSHSY and CDR2 SAAADI. The CDR3 runs 14 residues. The CDR3 loop is CASSEYDLGGPQHF. The CDR3, as DNA: TGCGCCAGCAGTGAGTACGATCTCGGGGGGCCCCAGCATTTT.

This clone occurred a few times. This chain joins TRBV5-1 and TRBJ1-4, with a tentative D call TRBD1 (5 bases). The germline gives CDR1 SGHRS, CDR2 YFSETQ. V was pared by 2 bases and J by 6 bases, with 17 bases between. This CDR3 spans 16 amino acids. CDR3 residues: CASSFFTGLGDEKLFF. For the CDR3, the DNA is TGCGCCAGCAGCTTTTTCACAGGACTAGGGGATGAAAAACTGTTTTTT.

This clone was seen only once. The chain couples TRBV6-5 to TRBJ1-1; D ambiguous. This CDR3 spans 13 amino acids. Trimming took off 4 bases at V and 1 base at J, with 7 bases between the two ends. CDR1 is MNHEY, CDR2 SVGAGI, per germline. The CDR3 DNA reads TGTGCCAGCAGTTGGTCCGGGAACACTGAAGCTTTCTTT. This encodes CASSWSGNTEAFF.

The V gene is TRBV15, the J gene TRBJ1-2, with D possibly TRBD1 on 6 matching bases. This CDR3 has 17 residues. From germline, CDR1 is LNHNV and CDR2 YYDKDF (reference sequence). The V and J ends lost 0 bases and 6 bases respectively, with 20 bases between them. This CDR3 is CATSRDLGGAQENGYTF. The CDR3 region has the DNA TGTGCCACCAGCAGAGATCTTGGGGGGGCACAGGAAAATGGCTACACCTTC.

This clone was observed a few times. The rearrangement joins TRBV4-1 to TRBJ2-7, with 9 nucleotides matching TRBD1. The germline V gene has CDR1 MGHRA and CDR2 YSYEKL. This CDR3 region has 14 residues. Unmatched junction bases numbered 1, after V lost 3 bases and J lost 1 base. CDR3 amino acids: CASSQGQGSYEQYF. CDR3 coding DNA: TGCGCCAGCAGCCAGGGACAGGGATCCTACGAGCAGTACTTC.

The genes are TRBV29-1 and TRBJ2-3; 9 positions match TRBD2. Germline CDR1 and CDR2: SQVTM and ANQGSEA. The CDR3 spans 14 residues. The trim removed 6 bases at V and 5 bases at J, leaving 9 bases unmatched. CDR3 bases: TGCAGCGTCCCAGGCGGGGGGGCGGGAGATACGCAGTATTTT. It codes for CSVPGGGAGDTQYF.

This chain links TRBV11-2 with TRBJ2-1; TRBD2 agrees at 8 bases. V gave up 6 bases and J gave up 3 bases; unmatched junction bases: 4. This CDR3 contains 14 residues. Per germline, CDR1 SGHAT and CDR2 FQNNGV. The CDR3 protein is CASRAGGLYNEQFF. CDR3 nucleotide sequence: TGTGCCAGCAGGGCGGGGGGCCTCTACAATGAGCAGTTCTTC.

The rearrangement joins TRBV6-5 to TRBJ1-4; no clear D gene. The CDR3 sequence is 14 residues long. V was cut by 4 bases and J by 3 bases, with 9 bases left in between. CDR1 is MNHEY and CDR2 is SVGAGI in the germline V gene. The CDR3 loop is CASSFYSANEKLFF. CDR3 in DNA: TGTGCCAGCAGTTTTTATTCAGCTAATGAAAAACTGTTTTTT.